The 6 T cell receptor beta chains below were found in one sample sequenced in a study of siplizumab effects on memory and regulatory T cells. Generated by immunoSEQ multiplex PCR, the TCRdb table keeps only in-frame clones and is missing some. Among around 100,000 clones listed, about 94% were seen once. What was sequenced was CD4+ T cells sorted from blood. Every receptor here comes from a human donor in good health.

V gene TRBV19 combines with J gene TRBJ1-2, with a possible D match to TRBD1 (5 bases). The CDR3 runs 14 residues. Germline CDR1 is LNHDA and CDR2 is SQIVND (reference sequence). V was pared by 3 bases and J by 4 bases, with 12 bases between. CDR3 residues: CASSIRGTTYGYTF. The CDR3 DNA reads as TGTGCCAGTAGTATTAGGGGCACGACCTATGGCTACACCTTC. Full variable domain (missing parts from reference TRBV19 and TRBJ1-2): DGGITQSPKYLFRKEGQNVTLSCEQNLNHDAMYWYRQDPGQGLRLIYYSQIVNDFQKGDIAEGYSVSREKKESFPLTVTSAQKNPTAFYLCASSIRGTTYGYTFGSGTRLTVV.

The V call is TRBV7-3, the J call TRBJ2-2; D not certain. V was shortened by 5 bases and J by 5 bases, with 9 bases between the two germline ends. Germline values: CDR1 SGHTA, CDR2 FQGTGA. This CDR3 is 13 amino acids long. CDR3 residues: CASSPRVTGELFF. The CDR3 bases are TGTGCCAGCAGCCCTCGGGTAACCGGGGAGCTGTTTTTT.

The chain carries TRBV9 and TRBJ1-5; D ambiguous. V shed 1 base and J shed 3 bases, with 5 bases lying between them. The CDR3 contains 13 residues. CDR1 and CDR2 from the germline V gene are SGDLS and YYNGEE. The DNA for the CDR3 is TGTGCCAGCAGCGTATCCCCCAATCAGCCCCAGCATTTT. As protein: CASSVSPNQPQHF.

This rearrangement joins TRBV5-1 to TRBJ2-5; D might be TRBD1 (6 bases). V was trimmed by 4 bases and J by 5 bases, leaving 24 bases between them. This CDR3 region has 17 residues. Germline loops: CDR1 SGHRS, CDR2 YFSETQ. The CDR3 region is CASSDQTGFPSGETQYF. The CDR3 coding sequence is TGCGCCAGCAGCGACCAGACAGGTTTCCCCAGTGGGGAGACCCAGTACTTC.

J is TRBJ2-2 and V is TRBV15, with D perhaps TRBD2 (6 bases). The CDR3 totals 14 residues. With 3 bases removed from V and 9 bases from J, the gap between germline ends came to 14 bases. The germline gives CDR1 LNHNV, CDR2 YYDKDF (reference sequence). CDR3 DNA sequence: TGTGCCACCAGCAGCCTCACTAGCTACAGGGAGCTGTTTTTT. This codes for CATSSLTSYRELFF.

This rearrangement joins TRBV28 to TRBJ2-7; tentative D call: TRBD2 (7 bases). This CDR3 has 13 residues. The V end was cut by 8 bases, the J end by 4 bases, with 15 bases between. CDR1 and CDR2 (germline): MDHEN, SYDVKM. The CDR3 here is CASDPRGAYEQYF. The CDR3, as DNA: TGTGCCAGCGACCCACGGGGGGCTTACGAGCAGTACTTC.